The T cell receptor beta chain described here comes from a study of T cells after yellow fever vaccination. Study as a whole: For low cell numbers, libraries were made with SMART-Seq v4 Ultra Low Input. Whole-study results and caveats: A small share of clonotypes appeared in both CD4 and CD8 compartments. Booster samples showed a return of most primary-vaccination clones (roughly 96% CD4, over 70% CD8).

TCR cDNA was made by 5'RACE template switching, adding a universal primer site and UMIs. TCRdb processed the 5' RACE reads anew with MiXCR; each CDR3 protein has one entry. The table records 400,000 or so distinct CDR3 sequences, about 9.9% of them present only once. A few counts support this clonotype. Its matching antigen is unknown. The length of the CDR3 is 14 residues. Per the germline V gene, CDR1 is SGHRS and CDR2 is YFSETQ. The V end lost 4 bases, the J end lost 3 bases, and 12 bases lay between the germline ends. The source is a man aged 18 to 35 who received the YFV17D yellow fever vaccine. The chain employs TRBV5-1 and TRBJ2-3; TRBD2 is a possible D gene (6 bases). The specimen was PBMCs, collected on the day of the first yellow fever vaccination. The CDR3 coding sequence is TGCGCCAGCAGCCCGGCGACTAGTACAGATACGCAGTATTTT. Its protein is CASSPATSTDTQYF. Variable domain in full (rest from reference TRBV5-1 and TRBJ2-3): KAGVTQTPRYLIKTRGQQVTLSCSPISGHRSVSWYQQTPGQGLQFLFEYFSETQRNKGNFPGRFSGRQFSNSRSEMNVSTLELGDSALYLCASSPATSTDTQYFGPGTRLTVL.